The present T cell receptor beta chain was sequenced within a study of blood T cell repertoires in COVID-19 (dated by TCRdb to about 2020). Regarding the study in general: The collaborator samples originated in the United States, Italy and Spain and spanned the acute and convalescent phases of COVID-19. The prospective study material was composed of cDNA or gDNA derived from T cells, B-cell-depleted T cells, or PBMCs. Deeply sampled blood TCRbeta repertoires from subjects exposed to, actively infected with, or recovered from COVID-19 were included in the dataset. The repertoires were released in a freely available public database intended as a resource for research on the immune response to SARS-CoV-2. The samples were drawn from two sources: the first 160 participants of the ongoing ImmuneRACE study, and over 1,000 subjects contributed by 6 global collaborators. Sample metadata almost always included a de-identified subject ID, COVID-19 status, age in years and sex. Where HLA class I and class II types were available, the types were taken from metadata supplied by the sample provider, not from assay-based typing.

TCRbeta CDR3 regions were amplified from genomic DNA using the immunoSEQ Assay, a bias-controlled multiplex PCR. The paper's data handling went like this. The number of nucleated cells in each sample was estimated by amplification of reference gene primers within the assay. To quantify the absolute abundance of each unique TCRbeta CDR3 rearrangement, sequence reads were collapsed and filtered. For each sample, productive Simpson clonality was calculated as the square root of Simpson's diversity index across productive rearrangements. Held by TCRdb, this immuneACCESS table contains in-frame sequences only and omits some clones. Under half of the omission traces to an unresolved V gene where checked; the cause of the rest is unknown. The DNA gave D and trimming, while V, J and clone size come from that table. The table for this sample lists some 250,000 clones; roughly 91% of them were counted only once. Together, the top ten hold 3.5% to 4% of the sample.

Note on this clone: The antigen it binds to is not known. Within one base of it there is no much larger clone, and no base qualities were kept.

For CDR1 and CDR2, the germline V gene lists SQVTM and ANQGSEA. The CDR3 holds 14 amino acids from the cysteine to the phenylalanine. Here the CDR3 DNA is all that survives: 42 bases in frame from base 1. At the junction V is shortened by 5 bases and J by 0 bases, with 11 bases in between. Participants in the prospective study were enrolled through a virtual design, were aged roughly 18 to 100 years, and lived in 20 to 30 United States geographic areas. Cohort assignment in the prospective study relied on participant-reported clinical history from a screening survey and a study questionnaire. Each participant in the prospective study had whole blood, serum and a nasopharyngeal or oropharyngeal swab collected by mobile phlebotomists. Over a roughly two-month period, participants in the prospective study had the option of providing additional blood draws and questionnaires. Before DNA extraction, prospective study blood samples were shipped either frozen or at room temperature.

What the study reported, not specific to this receptor: The quantity of clinical and demographic metadata differed by source and by participant and was supplied without curation.

The sample taken for sequencing was PBMCs or T cells enriched from blood (not recorded which). Recombination linked TRBV29-1 to TRBJ1-3, with TRBD1 perhaps the D gene, on 6 matching bases. The sequence was collected from a woman aged 25-40 years with acute COVID-19. Read as DNA, the sequence is TGCAGCGTTAGTGGGGGCCCCTCTGGAAACACCATATATTTT. Its coded protein is CSVSGGPSGNTIYF.